Following are 9 T cell receptor beta chains from one sample sequenced in a study of T cells in Graves' hyperthyroidism and ophthalmopathy. The CDR3 regions of TCR beta were amplified from RNA transcripts. The HTBI primer set was used in a first-round RT-PCR of the TCR CDR3. TCRdb redid the calling of the multiplex PCR reads with MiXCR, one entry per CDR3 protein. This table holds approximately 630,000 distinct CDR3 sequences, under 20% found once. Input material: blood. Receptor source: a woman under 40 with Graves' hyperthyroidism.

This chain joins TRBV30 and TRBJ1-1; 9 bases agree with TRBD1. The CDR3 covers 11 residues. Germline CDR1 and CDR2: GTSNPN and SVGIG (reference sequence). CDR3 coding DNA: TGTGCGGCGGGACAGGGTACTGAAGCTTTCTTT. Translation: CAAGQGTEAFF.

There are many counts of this clonotype. This chain links TRBV28 with TRBJ2-7, with D possibly matching TRBD1 (5 bases). Germline assignment: CDR1 MDHEN and CDR2 SYDVKM. The CDR3 contains 16 residues. Trimming removed 2 bases from V and 7 bases from J, with 21 bases in between. For the CDR3, the DNA is TGTGCCAGCAGTTTAGGCAATCGGCTTCTGGGGCCTGAGCAGTACTTC. Protein: CASSLGNRLLGPEQYF.

The chain employs TRBV20-1 and TRBJ2-1; no clear D gene. Germline V CDR1 and CDR2: DFQATT, SNEGSKA (reference sequence). V dropped 6 bases and J dropped 5 bases, with 17 bases sitting between them. CDR3 length: 14 amino acids. The CDR3 spells CSALEPRLNNEQFF. The DNA for the CDR3 is TGCAGTGCCCTAGAGCCTCGGCTAAACAATGAGCAGTTCTTC.

With respect to this clonotype: This may arise from a read error, as a much more abundant clone is one base away. The CDR3 coding sequence is TGTGCCAGCAGCTTATCGGGGGGTACAGGGCAGCCCCAGCATTTT. Translation gives CASSLSGGTGQPQHF. This rearrangement joins TRBV7-8 to TRBJ1-5; the D gene is possibly TRBD1 (6 bases). CDR3 length: 15 amino acids. The ends were cut back, 2 bases at V and 7 bases at J, with 15 bases in the middle. Germline V gives CDR1 SGHVS, CDR2 FQNEAQ.

This clonotype was detected many times. The genes are TRBV7-9 and TRBJ1-2, with TRBD1 matching 8 bases. Germline V lookup: CDR1 SEHNR, CDR2 FQNEAQ (reference sequence). With 8 bases clipped from V and 4 bases from J, the junction kept 9 bases outside the gene matches. CDR3 length: 14 residues. The CDR3 DNA sequence: TGTGCCAGCCAAAACAGGGGGGTCGGCTATGGCTACACCTTC. Its protein product is CASQNRGVGYGYTF.

This clonotype showed up many times. The V call is TRBV2, the J call TRBJ2-1; 10 bases map to TRBD2. Germline V gene lookup returns CDR1 SNHLY and CDR2 FYNNEI. V lost 9 bases, J lost 1 base, and 3 bases stayed unmatched. CDR3 length: 14 residues. The CDR3 DNA is TGTGCCAGAGGGACTAGCGCATCCTACAATGAGCAGTTCTTC. It codes for CARGTSASYNEQFF.

This clonotype was counted at least ten times. CDR3 amino acids: CASSPSWDTDTQYF. DNA for the CDR3: TGTGCCAGCTCACCTTCTTGGGACACAGATACGCAGTATTTT. V gene TRBV18 combines with J gene TRBJ2-3, with D uncertain. V was shortened by 3 bases and J by 2 bases, with 9 bases between the two germline ends. From germline, CDR1 is KGHSH and CDR2 LQKENI. CDR3 length: 14 amino acids.

The CDR3 loop is CSARGAVSTYEQYF. CDR3 sequence (DNA): TGCAGCGCCCGAGGGGCAGTCTCTACCTACGAGCAGTACTTC. The chain recombines TRBV29-1 with TRBJ2-7, with D perhaps assigned TRBD1 or TRBD2 (5 bases each). This CDR3 contains 14 residues. Trimming cost V 7 bases and J 2 bases, with 18 bases left between them. Germline V lookup: CDR1 SQVTM, CDR2 ANQGSEA.

The chain uses TRBV30 and TRBJ2-5, with D possibly TRBD2 on 6 matching bases. The length of the CDR3 is 15 residues. CDR1 and CDR2 from the germline V gene are GTSNPN and SVGIG (reference sequence). The V and J ends lost 4 bases and 3 bases respectively, with 18 bases between them. CDR3: CAWTTPSAIKETQYF. The CDR3 DNA follows: TGTGCCTGGACGACCCCTAGCGCTATAAAAGAGACCCAGTACTTC.